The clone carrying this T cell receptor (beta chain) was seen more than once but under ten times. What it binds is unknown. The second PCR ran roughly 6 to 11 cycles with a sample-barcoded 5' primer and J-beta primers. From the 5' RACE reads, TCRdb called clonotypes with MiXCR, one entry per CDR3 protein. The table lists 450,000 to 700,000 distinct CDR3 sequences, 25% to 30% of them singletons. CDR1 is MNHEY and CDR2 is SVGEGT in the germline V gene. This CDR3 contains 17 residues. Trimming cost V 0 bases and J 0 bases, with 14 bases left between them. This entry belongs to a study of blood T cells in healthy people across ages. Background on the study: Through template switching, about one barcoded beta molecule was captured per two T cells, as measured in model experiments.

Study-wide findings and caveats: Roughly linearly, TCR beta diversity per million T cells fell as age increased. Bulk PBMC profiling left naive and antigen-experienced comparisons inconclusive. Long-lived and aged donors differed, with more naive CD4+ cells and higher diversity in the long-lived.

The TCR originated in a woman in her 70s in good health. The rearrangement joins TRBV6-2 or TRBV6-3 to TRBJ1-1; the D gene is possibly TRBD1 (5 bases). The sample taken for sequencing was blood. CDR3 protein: CASSYSGGAGLNTEAFF. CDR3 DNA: TGTGCCAGCAGTTACTCAGGAGGGGCGGGGTTGAACACTGAAGCTTTCTTT.